This entry lists 20 T cell receptor beta chains sequenced from one sample in a study of T cells in Graves' hyperthyroidism and ophthalmopathy (dated by TCRdb to between 2018 and 2021). Library preparation used multiplex PCR. Sequencing used an Illumina HiSeq 2000. TCR beta CDR3 regions were amplified from RNA transcripts. For the first round of RT-PCR on the TCR CDR3, the HTBI primer set was used together with the Qiagen OneStep RT-PCR kit. TCRdb reprocessing: public reads trimmed at Q25 with fastp, clones called with MiXCR, in-frame beta chains kept. Entries are consolidated by CDR3 protein sequence, retaining the most common genes and DNA. This sample gives nearly 600,000 distinct CDR3 sequences in total; 13% to 15% of them show up just once. The leading ten clones occupy roughly 7.1% of the sample. The specimen was blood. The receptors come from a woman in her late teens or twenties with Graves' ophthalmopathy.

The V and J genes are TRBV4-3 and TRBJ2-3, with unresolved D. CDR1 is LGHNA and CDR2 is YSLEER in the germline V gene. This CDR3 comprises 15 residues. Deletions cut 0 bases from V and 0 bases from J, with 7 bases between. The CDR3 nucleotides read TGCGCCAGCAGCCAAGAGGCGGATAGCACAGATACGCAGTATTTT. Translated: CASSQEADSTDTQYF.

This clonotype was observed a few times. This chain connects TRBV19 to TRBJ2-4, with TRBD1 matching over 9 bases. V was pared by 1 base and J by 3 bases, with 7 bases of the junction left unmatched. The CDR3 contains 17 residues. The germline V gene encodes CDR1 LNHDA and CDR2 SQIVND (reference sequence). As DNA, the CDR3 is TGTGCCAGTAGTATAGGGCAAACGGGACAGGGCAAAAACATTCAGTACTTC. Amino acid sequence: CASSIGQTGQGKNIQYF.

This chain links TRBV7-9 with TRBJ2-7, with TRBD1 matching 7 bases. The CDR3 is made up of 14 amino acids. The trim removed 4 bases at V and 3 bases at J, leaving 6 bases unmatched. The germline V gene encodes CDR1 SEHNR and CDR2 FQNEAQ (reference sequence). As DNA, the CDR3 is TGTGCCAGCAGCTCCTGGGGACAGAGCTACGAGCAGTACTTC. Protein sequence: CASSSWGQSYEQYF.

The chain uses TRBV7-2 and TRBJ1-3; 11 positions match TRBD1. Germline V gene data show CDR1 as SGHTA and CDR2 as FQGNSA. V trimming: 2 bases; J trimming: 5 bases; junction bases outside the gene matches: 8. This CDR3 comprises 17 residues. CDR3 sequence reads: CASSLISGTGGRNTIYF. The DNA for the CDR3 is TGTGCCAGCAGCTTAATCTCCGGGACAGGGGGGAGAAACACCATATATTTT.

In DNA form, the CDR3 reads TGTGCCAGCAGTGAGGCTAGAGGAGGGGGACTGGGGACCTTCACAGATACGCAGTATTTT. It yields the protein CASSEARGGGLGTFTDTQYF. This chain uses TRBV6-1 with TRBJ2-3, with D tentatively TRBD1 or TRBD2 (6 bases each). V was shortened by 3 bases and J by 2 bases, with 27 bases between the two germline ends. The CDR3 has 20 residues. In germline, CDR1 is MNHNS, CDR2 SASEGT.

This clonotype appeared many times. V and J are TRBV7-2 and TRBJ2-7; 13 bases are shared with TRBD2. V was pared by 1 base and J by 3 bases, with 6 bases of the junction left unmatched. This CDR3 contains 17 residues. The V gene's germline CDR1 is SGHTA and CDR2 FQGNSA. The CDR3 here is CASSLGYGTSGNYEQYF. The CDR3 DNA follows: TGTGCCAGCAGCTTAGGCTACGGGACTAGCGGGAACTACGAGCAGTACTTC.

The chain employs TRBV7-2 and TRBJ2-3; 14 bases agree with TRBD2. CDR3 length equals 16 residues. The junction had 5 bases not matched to a gene; V was cut back by 3 bases and J by 6 bases. The germline gives CDR1 SGHTA, CDR2 FQGNSA. As DNA, the CDR3 is TGTGCCAGCAGCTTCGGGACTAGCGGGAGAAGGGATACGCAGTATTTT. This translates into CASSFGTSGRRDTQYF.

The table lists this clonotype with many counts. This chain links TRBV6-2 or TRBV6-3 with TRBJ2-1; TRBD1 matches at 8 bases. The CDR3 is made up of 14 amino acids. Germline-derived CDR1 and CDR2 are MNHEY and SVGEGT. Trimming took 5 bases from V and 9 from J; bases not matched to a gene: 9. In DNA form, the CDR3 reads TGTGCCAGCAGTGACCCGGGACAGGTTGTTGAGCAGTTCTTC. Encoded protein: CASSDPGQVVEQFF.

This clonotype has just a few counts. The V and J genes are TRBV7-3 and TRBJ1-2; TRBD1 might be the D (5 bases). The germline V and J ends were trimmed by 2 bases and 0 bases, with 10 bases remaining between them. The germline V gene encodes CDR1 SGHTA and CDR2 FQGTGA. The CDR3 runs 15 residues. The CDR3 spells CASSLLGGSNYGYTF. The CDR3 DNA sequence: TGTGCCAGCAGCTTATTGGGGGGGTCTAACTATGGCTACACCTTC.

The CDR3 sequence is CASSPEVDEQFF. The CDR3 DNA reads TGTGCCAGCAGCCCAGAGGTGGATGAGCAGTTCTTC. The chain links TRBV9 to TRBJ2-1, with D uncertain. V was trimmed by 4 bases and J by 8 bases, leaving 10 bases between them. Germline CDR1 is SGDLS and CDR2 is YYNGEE. There are 12 residues in the CDR3.

This clonotype came up many times. The V call is TRBV7-9, the J call TRBJ2-3; 9 bases line up with TRBD2. This CDR3 is 14 amino acids long. Germline-derived CDR1 and CDR2 are SEHNR and FQNEAQ (reference sequence). V lost 6 bases, J lost 4 bases, and 5 bases stayed unmatched. CDR3 DNA sequence: TGTGCCAGCAGGCCTAGCGGGACGTCAGATACGCAGTATTTT. Its protein product is CASRPSGTSDTQYF.

As for this clonotype: An end of the junction differs from the germline gene, which may be a read error. The CDR3 DNA follows: TGCGCCAGCAGCCTTAGACCGGGACGGTTGAACACCGGGGAGCTGTTTTTT. This codes for CASSLRPGRLNTGELFF. The chain combines TRBV11-3 with TRBJ2-2; D may match TRBD1 or TRBD2 (5 bases each). The germline CDR1 and CDR2 sequences are SGHNT and YENEEA. The CDR3 length is 17 residues.

The chain recombines TRBV20-1 with TRBJ2-6; no clear D gene. Germline values: CDR1 DFQATT, CDR2 SNEGSKA (reference sequence). This CDR3 has 15 residues. The V end lost 5 bases, the J end lost 3 bases, and 14 bases lay between the germline ends. This CDR3 reads CSAYGPVGGANVLTF. The CDR3, as DNA: TGCAGTGCTTACGGACCAGTCGGTGGGGCCAACGTCCTGACTTTC.

Ten or more counts support this clonotype. The chain has TRBV2 and TRBJ2-7; TRBD1 matches at 7 bases. Germline CDR1 is SNHLY and CDR2 is FYNNEI. The junction had 5 bases not matched to a gene; V was cut back by 9 bases and J by 0 bases. This CDR3 region has 13 residues. The chain's CDR3 is CASTDRASYEQYF. CDR3 coding DNA: TGTGCCAGTACAGACAGGGCCTCCTACGAGCAGTACTTC.

This clonotype was observed at least ten times. The gene calls are TRBV12-3 or TRBV12-4 and TRBJ1-2, with TRBD1 as a possible D gene (5 bases). V lost 3 bases to trimming and J lost 1 base, with 15 bases between them. The CDR3 length is 16 residues. The CDR3 protein is CASSLSYRGLNYGYTF. For the CDR3, the DNA is TGTGCCAGCAGTTTGTCCTACCGGGGCCTTAACTATGGCTACACCTTC.

This clonotype was counted only a few times. This chain connects TRBV12-3 or TRBV12-4 to TRBJ1-4; D uncertain. CDR3 size: 14 residues. Between the trimmed V and J ends, which lost 5 bases and 5 bases, there was a span of 12 bases. CDR3 sequence (DNA): TGTGCCAGCAGTCCCGGACTGTCGAATGAAAAACTGTTTTTT. Translated: CASSPGLSNEKLFF.

In this sample, this clonotype turned up many times. The chain employs TRBV7-8 and TRBJ2-1; 7 bases are a match to TRBD2. The CDR3 has 14 amino acids. The ends lost 6 bases at V and 8 bases at J; junction bases unmatched: 10. The germline CDR1 and CDR2 sequences are SGHVS and FQNEAQ. DNA of the CDR3: TGTGCCAGCAGGAAGAAGCGGGATCTGGATGAGCAGTTCTTC. As protein: CASRKKRDLDEQFF.

This clonotype was counted only a few times. Given a much more abundant clone one base away, this may be a read error. V is TRBV28 and J is TRBJ2-2; D unresolved. Trimming removed 4 bases from V and 2 bases from J, with 5 bases in between. Germline V gene sequence: CDR1 MDHEN, CDR2 SYDVKM. The CDR3 spans 13 residues. The CDR3 nucleotides read TGTGCCAGCAGTTCGGACAACACCGGGGAGCTGTTTTTT. Translation gives CASSSDNTGELFF.

This clonotype was counted ten times or more. V usage is TRBV2 and J usage is TRBJ2-7; 7 positions match TRBD2. J lost 2 bases, V lost 6 bases, and 22 bases had no gene match. The CDR3 is 19 residues long. Germline CDR1 and CDR2: SNHLY and FYNNEI. CDR3 region: CASRITGLPLHGRAYEQYF. DNA for the CDR3: TGTGCCAGCAGGATAACCGGACTACCTCTTCATGGGAGGGCCTACGAGCAGTACTTC.

The table lists this clonotype with many counts. As DNA, the CDR3 is TGTGCCAGCAGCTTAGATGTCATATCTGAAGCTTTCTTT. It specifies CASSLDVISEAFF. This rearrangement joins TRBV7-8 to TRBJ1-1; no clear D gene. Germline V gene sequence: CDR1 SGHVS, CDR2 FQNEAQ. V shed 1 base and J shed 6 bases, with 9 bases lying between them. The CDR3 is made up of 13 amino acids.